Shown below are 18 T cell receptor beta chains from a single sample sequenced in a study of cytomegalovirus exposure and HLA in healthy donors. Produced via immunoSEQ multiplex PCR; TCRdb's table is partial and in-frame only. Of under 150,000 clones listed, around 90% are singletons. Sequencing was performed on PBMCs. The receptors originated from a woman under 30 in good health and CMV-seronegative.

This chain uses TRBV28 with TRBJ2-7, with D unclear. The V gene lost 3 bases and the J gene lost 1 base, with 13 bases spanning the gap. Germline assignment: CDR1 MDHEN and CDR2 SYDVKM. This CDR3 comprises 15 residues. The CDR3 nucleotides are TGTGCCAGCAGTTTTCGCGGTTTTAGGTCCTACGAGCAGTACTTC. It translates to CASSFRGFRSYEQYF.

This chain uses TRBV9 with TRBJ2-3; D is unresolved. CDR3 size: 15 residues. Trimming took 4 bases from V and 4 from J, leaving 16 bases between them. The germline V gene encodes CDR1 SGDLS and CDR2 YYNGEE. The CDR3 coding sequence is TGTGCCAGCAGCTTCCGCGGTCCCAACCCAGATACGCAGTATTTT. Protein: CASSFRGPNPDTQYF.

The V call is TRBV13, the J call TRBJ2-3; 7 nucleotides match TRBD2. The trim removed 0 bases at V and 4 bases at J, leaving 4 bases unmatched. Looked up from germline, CDR1 is PRHDT and CDR2 is FYEKMQ (reference sequence). The CDR3 extends over 15 amino acids. CDR3 residues: CASSLGLADPDTQYF. The CDR3 bases are TGTGCCAGCAGCTTAGGCCTAGCGGATCCAGATACGCAGTATTTT.

The rearrangement links TRBV7-9 to TRBJ1-4, with 10 bases matching TRBD1. CDR1 SEHNR and CDR2 FQNEAQ come from the germline V gene (reference sequence). With V trimmed by 2 bases and J by 11 bases, 2 bases remained unmatched. This CDR3 has 13 residues. The CDR3 region is CASSLMGQGKLFF. CDR3 coding DNA: TGTGCCAGCAGCTTAATGGGACAGGGGAAACTGTTTTTT.

The chain has TRBV4-3 and TRBJ1-4, with a tentative D call TRBD1 (6 bases). This CDR3 contains 14 residues. Per germline, CDR1 LGHNA and CDR2 YSLEER. Trimming took 4 bases from V and 8 from J, leaving 14 bases between them. CDR3 sequence (DNA): TGCGCCAGCAGCCTTCGAGGGGGATGGGAAAAACTGTTTTTT. Its protein product is CASSLRGGWEKLFF.

The chain employs TRBV4-3 and TRBJ2-2; D is unclear. The CDR3 is made up of 15 amino acids. Trimming removed 4 bases from V and 1 base from J, with 10 bases in between. Germline CDR1 LGHNA, CDR2 YSLEER. Here the CDR3 DNA reads TGCGCCAGCAGCCCCTCCCGAGGGAACACCGGGGAGCTGTTTTTT. Translation gives CASSPSRGNTGELFF.

The rearrangement links TRBV6-1 to TRBJ1-1; D perhaps matches TRBD1 (5 bases). The CDR3 contains 15 residues. V was shortened by 5 bases and J by 2 bases, with 15 bases between the two germline ends. Per the germline V gene, CDR1 is MNHNS and CDR2 is SASEGT. CDR3: CASSLVQGLNTEAFF. The CDR3 DNA is TGTGCCAGCAGTTTAGTCCAGGGCCTTAACACTGAAGCTTTCTTT.

This chain links TRBV28 with TRBJ1-2, with D maybe TRBD1 (6 bases). V gave up 5 bases and J gave up 3 bases, with 16 bases separating them. Germline V gene lookup returns CDR1 MDHEN and CDR2 SYDVKM. CDR3 size: 15 residues. Here the CDR3 reads CASSLNPQGYYGYTF. In DNA, the CDR3 is TGTGCCAGCAGTCTCAACCCACAGGGATACTATGGCTACACCTTC.

The V call is TRBV27, the J call TRBJ1-5, with a possible D match to TRBD1 (5 bases). The CDR3 runs to 18 residues. Looked up from germline, CDR1 is MNHEY and CDR2 is SMNVEV (reference sequence). V lost 5 bases and J 5 bases, leaving 25 bases between the germline ends. CDR3 DNA sequence: TGTGCCAGCAGTCCCCTTGGTTCAGGGTGGGTTGGCGATCAGCCCCAGCATTTT. It encodes CASSPLGSGWVGDQPQHF.

The chain uses TRBV13 and TRBJ2-7; TRBD2 matches 8 bases. From germline, CDR1 is PRHDT and CDR2 FYEKMQ (reference sequence). The CDR3 loop spans 18 amino acids. Germline trimming cut 0 bases from V and 0 bases from J; bases unmatched to any gene: 10. CDR3 in amino acids: CASSLGGSGARGSYEQYF. In nucleotides, the CDR3 is TGTGCCAGCAGCTTAGGAGGTAGCGGGGCTCGGGGCTCCTACGAGCAGTACTTC.

This chain uses TRBV28 with TRBJ1-5, with D perhaps matching TRBD1 (6 bases). There are 16 residues in the CDR3. Trimming took 4 bases from V and 4 from J, leaving 17 bases between them. Germline V lookup: CDR1 MDHEN, CDR2 SYDVKM. This CDR3 reads CASSSSLGGGNQPQHF. The CDR3 DNA is TGTGCCAGCAGTTCCTCCCTAGGGGGGGGGAATCAGCCCCAGCATTTT.

The V call is TRBV27, the J call TRBJ1-3; D may be TRBD1 (6 bases). The CDR3 runs 15 residues. V shed 5 bases and J shed 4 bases, with 15 bases lying between them. Germline V gives CDR1 MNHEY, CDR2 SMNVEV (reference sequence). The CDR3 is CASSETGTLGNTIYF. The DNA of the CDR3 is TGTGCCAGCAGTGAAACAGGGACCCTAGGAAACACCATATATTTT.

The chain has TRBV16 and TRBJ2-7; 12 bases map to TRBD2. CDR1 KGHSY and CDR2 FQNENV come from the germline V gene. This CDR3 has 17 amino acids. Germline trimming cut 4 bases from V and 1 base from J; bases unmatched to any gene: 8. CDR3 nucleotide sequence: TGTGCCAGCAGCCGACTAGCGGGAGAGTCCTCGTCCTACGAGCAGTACTTC. This sequence encodes CASSRLAGESSSYEQYF.

V is TRBV6-5 and J is TRBJ2-6; the D gene is possibly TRBD1 (5 bases). This CDR3 region has 15 residues. The V end lost 7 bases, the J end lost 2 bases, and 12 bases lay between the germline ends. The germline CDR1 and CDR2 sequences are MNHEY and SVGAGI. CDR3 in amino acids: CASKSQAPGANVLTF. CDR3 bases: TGTGCCAGCAAATCACAGGCCCCTGGGGCCAACGTCCTGACTTTC.

The chain employs TRBV7-3 and TRBJ2-1, with 7 bases identical to TRBD1. The J segment lost 8 bases and the V segment lost 0 bases, leaving 7 bases of the junction unmatched. The CDR3 consists of 15 residues. Per the germline V gene, CDR1 is SGHTA and CDR2 is FQGTGA. CDR3: CASSLTRGLRDEQFF. The DNA for the CDR3 is TGTGCCAGCAGCTTAACCAGGGGGTTGCGGGATGAGCAGTTCTTC.

This rearrangement joins TRBV28 to TRBJ1-3, with 8 bases that match TRBD1. This CDR3 is 16 amino acids long. Germline values: CDR1 MDHEN, CDR2 SYDVKM. V lost 5 bases, J lost 3 bases, and 9 bases stayed unmatched. DNA of the CDR3: TGTGCCAGCAGTACTACCAGGGGGCGACGTGGAAACACCATATATTTT. Translated, it gives CASSTTRGRRGNTIYF. Supplemented by reference TRBV28 and TRBJ1-3, the full variable domain reads DVKVTQSSRYLVKRTGEKVFLECVQDMDHENMFWYRQDPGLGLRLIYFSYDVKMKEKGDIPEGYSVSREKKERFSLILESASTNQTSMYLCASSTTRGRRGNTIYFGEGSWLTVV.

The CDR3 loop reads CASSLATAGPNYGYTF. As DNA, the CDR3 is TGCGCCAGCAGCTTGGCCACGGCAGGCCCTAACTATGGCTACACCTTC. The chain joins TRBV5-1 to TRBJ1-2; D is unresolved. This CDR3 contains 16 residues. Germline V gives CDR1 SGHRS, CDR2 YFSETQ. V was shortened by 0 bases and J by 0 bases, with 12 bases between the two germline ends.

This sequence joins TRBV2 and TRBJ2-7; 9 bases map to TRBD1. The CDR3 covers 15 residues. Germline CDR1 SNHLY, CDR2 FYNNEI. V gave up 9 bases and J gave up 1 base; unmatched junction bases: 10. CDR3 DNA: TGTGCCAGGAGAGTGAACGGGACAGGGTCCTACGAGCAGTACTTC. This translates into CARRVNGTGSYEQYF.